The 30 T cell receptor beta chains below were found in one sample sequenced in a study of blood T cell repertoires in COVID-19. Sequencing was performed with immunoSEQ multiplex PCR; in TCRdb, only in-frame clones are kept and a portion is missing. The data contain 150,000 to 200,000 clones, around four fifths of them seen just once; the ten biggest clones take up 6.5% to 8.5%. Specimen: peripheral blood. The receptor set was obtained from a woman between 70 and 85 years old with COVID-19, enrolled during active disease.

The chain has TRBV19 and TRBJ1-2; tentatively, D is TRBD1 (6 bases). The CDR3 covers 17 residues. V lost 6 bases and J 5 bases, leaving 25 bases between the germline ends. From germline, CDR1 is LNHDA and CDR2 SQIVND (reference sequence). The CDR3 nucleotides read TGTGCCAGTAGCCTACAAAAGACTCCTACAGGGTCTTATGGCTACACCTTC. This gives the protein CASSLQKTPTGSYGYTF.

The chain couples TRBV6-2 or TRBV6-3 to TRBJ1-1; 7 bases match TRBD1. Germline V CDR1 and CDR2: MNHEY, SVGEGT. CDR3 length equals 14 residues. V lost 5 bases to trimming and J lost 0 bases; unmatched junction nucleotides: 3. CDR3 in DNA: TGTGCCAGCAGTCCCGGGACAGTGAACACTGAAGCTTTCTTT. The encoded protein is CASSPGTVNTEAFF.

This clone occurred once. The rearrangement joins TRBV5-1 to TRBJ1-1, with D possibly matching TRBD1 (5 bases). CDR1 is SGHRS and CDR2 is YFSETQ in the germline V gene. This CDR3 is 13 amino acids long. V lost 5 bases and J 1 base, leaving 9 bases between the germline ends. DNA for the CDR3: TGCGCCAGCAGGTCGGGGGGGAACACTGAAGCTTTCTTT. Protein product: CASRSGGNTEAFF.

The V gene is TRBV28, the J gene TRBJ1-5; 8 nucleotides align to TRBD1. The germline V gene has CDR1 MDHEN and CDR2 SYDVKM. The CDR3 has 16 residues. With V trimmed by 6 bases and J by 3 bases, 10 bases remained unmatched. CDR3 sequence reads: CASRGPGQVFNQPQHF. In DNA form, the CDR3 reads TGTGCCAGCAGGGGACCGGGACAGGTTTTCAATCAGCCCCAGCATTTT.

The rearrangement joins TRBV6-2 or TRBV6-3 to TRBJ2-7; 8 nucleotides agree with TRBD1. V lost 3 bases, J lost 6 bases, and 10 bases stayed unmatched. The germline V gene encodes CDR1 MNHEY and CDR2 SVGEGT. This CDR3 has 15 residues. CDR3: CASSYPPGGKGEQYF. As DNA, the CDR3 is TGTGCCAGCAGTTATCCCCCAGGGGGCAAGGGCGAGCAGTACTTC.

The V gene is TRBV5-1, the J gene TRBJ2-7, with D unresolved. The CDR3 sequence is 13 residues long. Looked up from germline, CDR1 is SGHRS and CDR2 is YFSETQ. Trimming shortened V by 3 bases and J by 2 bases, and 9 bases separated the two germline ends. The CDR3 region has the DNA TGCGCCAGCAGCTCCCCCCCTACCTACGAGCAGTACTTC. Its protein is CASSSPPTYEQYF.

The chain joins TRBV27 to TRBJ2-1, with TRBD1 matching over 7 bases. V gave up 1 base and J gave up 12 bases; unmatched junction bases: 9. There are 14 residues in the CDR3. Germline CDR1 reads MNHEY; CDR2 reads SMNVEV (reference sequence). The CDR3 coding sequence is TGTGCCAGCAGTTTATACCCAGGGGGTCTTCGGCAGTTCTTC. Translation gives CASSLYPGGLRQFF.

V gene TRBV28 combines with J gene TRBJ2-7; 12 nucleotides agree with TRBD2. CDR3 length: 15 residues. CDR1 is MDHEN and CDR2 is SYDVKM in the germline V gene. V lost 6 bases and J lost 4; bases outside the gene matches: 7. The CDR3 reads CASRPSGRAPYEQYF. The CDR3 DNA is TGTGCCAGCAGACCTAGCGGGAGGGCCCCATACGAGCAGTACTTC.

The chain links TRBV10-2 to TRBJ2-7, with 9 bases aligning to TRBD1. The CDR3 contains 16 residues. The trim removed 2 bases at V and 3 bases at J, leaving 8 bases unmatched. From germline, CDR1 is WSHSY and CDR2 SAAADI. This chain's CDR3 is CASSEQQPGQGYEQYF. CDR3 DNA: TGCGCCAGCAGTGAGCAACAACCGGGACAGGGCTACGAGCAGTACTTC.

The CDR3, as DNA: TGTGCCAGCAGCTTCCGGGACTATAGCACAGATACGCAGTATTTT. It codes for CASSFRDYSTDTQYF. The rearrangement uses TRBV7-2 and TRBJ2-3; 7 bases map to TRBD2. The ends lost 3 bases at V and 0 bases at J; junction bases unmatched: 3. The CDR3 totals 15 residues. CDR1 is SGHTA and CDR2 is FQGNSA in the germline V gene.

This chain connects TRBV5-5 to TRBJ2-5; TRBD1 might be the D (7 bases). Germline V lookup: CDR1 SGHKS, CDR2 YYEKEE (reference sequence). V was pared by 4 bases and J by 0 bases, with 13 bases between. This CDR3 contains 15 residues. The DNA for the CDR3 is TGTGCCAGCAGCCCTGGCGGGACAGACCAAGAGACCCAGTACTTC. Its protein product is CASSPGGTDQETQYF.

The DNA for the CDR3 is TGTGCCAGCTCACCGCAAGCGGGAATGAACAATGAGCAGTTCTTC. As protein: CASSPQAGMNNEQFF. The chain combines TRBV18 with TRBJ2-1, with TRBD2 matching 7 bases. The J segment lost 5 bases and the V segment lost 3 bases, leaving 7 bases of the junction unmatched. The CDR3 loop spans 15 amino acids. Looked up from germline, CDR1 is KGHSH and CDR2 is LQKENI.

V and J are TRBV5-1 and TRBJ1-1, with a tentative D call TRBD1 (5 bases). This CDR3 comprises 13 residues. Between the trimmed V and J ends, which lost 4 bases and 4 bases, there was a span of 11 bases. Germline V gene data show CDR1 as SGHRS and CDR2 as YFSETQ. CDR3: CASSIAGPTEAFF. The CDR3 coding sequence is TGCGCCAGCAGCATCGCAGGGCCCACTGAAGCTTTCTTT.

This chain links TRBV7-8 with TRBJ2-7; tentative D call: TRBD2 (5 bases). Trimming left V 4 bases short and J 3 bases short, with 7 bases between. The CDR3 loop spans 12 amino acids. From germline, CDR1 is SGHVS and CDR2 FQNEAQ. CDR3 sequence (DNA): TGTGCCAGCAGCTCAACTAGCTACGAGCAGTACTTC. The encoded protein is CASSSTSYEQYF.

This clone was picked up one time. The DNA for the CDR3 is TGTGCCAGCAGCTTAGTACGGGGAAGCAATCAGCCCCAGCATTTT. Translated, it gives CASSLVRGSNQPQHF. The chain links TRBV11-2 to TRBJ1-5, with D uncertain. V was pared by 1 base and J by 1 base, with 8 bases between. Germline CDR1 and CDR2: SGHAT and FQNNGV. The length of the CDR3 is 15 residues.

The chain combines TRBV5-1 with TRBJ1-1; unclear D gene. The CDR3 is 14 residues long. V was clipped by 2 bases and J by 0 bases, with 8 bases between them. CDR1 is SGHRS and CDR2 is YFSETQ in the germline V gene. CDR3: CASSFGGMNTEAFF. CDR3 nucleotides: TGCGCCAGCAGCTTCGGAGGGATGAACACTGAAGCTTTCTTT. Variable domain in full (rest from reference TRBV5-1 and TRBJ1-1): KAGVTQTPRYLIKTRGQQVTLSCSPISGHRSVSWYQQTPGQGLQFLFEYFSETQRNKGNFPGRFSGRQFSNSRSEMNVSTLELGDSALYLCASSFGGMNTEAFFGQGTRLTVV.

J is TRBJ2-7 and V is TRBV12-5; 8 nucleotides align to TRBD1. The trim removed 0 bases at V and 6 bases at J, leaving 10 bases unmatched. The CDR3 runs to 16 residues. Germline V gene data show CDR1 as LGHNT and CDR2 as FRNRAP. CDR3 in DNA: TGTGCTAGTGGTTTGGTAGTTGGACAGGGACCCCTCGAGCAGTACTTC. Its protein is CASGLVVGQGPLEQYF.

The chain combines TRBV11-2 with TRBJ2-3; 10 bases fit TRBD2. The CDR3 runs to 15 residues. V lost 5 bases and J lost 3; bases outside the gene matches: 5. Per the germline V gene, CDR1 is SGHAT and CDR2 is FQNNGV. CDR3 amino acids: CASSLSGRRTDTQYF. DNA for the CDR3: TGTGCCAGCAGCCTTAGCGGGAGGCGGACAGATACGCAGTATTTT.

This CDR3 is CASSLNRPGTEAFF. In DNA form, the CDR3 reads TGTGCCAGCAGTCTAAATCGACCGGGGACTGAAGCTTTCTTT. This chain links TRBV6-2 or TRBV6-3 with TRBJ1-1; D unclear. The germline V and J ends were trimmed by 5 bases and 5 bases, with 15 bases remaining between them. From germline, CDR1 is MNHEY and CDR2 SVGEGT. The CDR3 extends over 14 amino acids.

This clone was counted only a few times. The J gene is TRBJ2-1, the V gene TRBV9; 11 nucleotides line up with TRBD2. V shed 0 bases, J shed 9 bases, and the junction held 8 bases outside the gene matches. Per germline, CDR1 SGDLS and CDR2 YYNGEE. This CDR3 is built from 16 residues. The DNA for the CDR3 is TGTGCCAGCAGCGTAGATCTAGCGGGAGGTGGTAGTGAGCAGTTCTTC. It encodes CASSVDLAGGGSEQFF.

The J gene is TRBJ2-3, the V gene TRBV7-2; TRBD2 agrees at 8 bases. Germline V lookup: CDR1 SGHTA, CDR2 FQGNSA. There are 15 residues in the CDR3. Trimming removed 3 bases from V and 6 bases from J; junction bases left unmatched: 8. The chain's CDR3 is CASSFQREGMDTQYF. CDR3 bases: TGTGCCAGCAGCTTTCAACGGGAGGGTATGGATACGCAGTATTTT.

This clone has more than one count but fewer than ten. DNA for the CDR3: TGTGCCACCAAAGGGGGCGCGGAGTCACCCCTCCACTTT. It encodes CATKGGAESPLHF. V and J are TRBV28 and TRBJ1-6; TRBD1 aligns across 7 bases. Germline lookup yields CDR1 MDHEN and CDR2 SYDVKM. V shed 10 bases and J 10 bases; nucleotides not matched to a gene: 10. CDR3 size: 13 residues.

V and J are TRBV7-9 and TRBJ2-2; 8 positions agree with TRBD1. V dropped 6 bases and J dropped 4; count of bases not matched to a gene: 7. The length of the CDR3 is 15 residues. Germline V gene data show CDR1 as SEHNR and CDR2 as FQNEAQ (reference sequence). CDR3 DNA sequence: TGTGCCAGCAGTTTGGACAGGGTCAGCACCGGGGAGCTGTTTTTT. It yields the protein CASSLDRVSTGELFF.

The gene calls are TRBV24-1 and TRBJ2-2; 7 bases agree with TRBD2. The germline V gene has CDR1 KGHDR and CDR2 SFDVKD. The CDR3 has 16 residues. V dropped 4 bases and J dropped 0; count of bases not matched to a gene: 4. The CDR3 sequence is CATSDWGGTNTGELFF. In DNA, the CDR3 is TGTGCCACCAGTGACTGGGGGGGGACGAACACCGGGGAGCTGTTTTTT.

V and J are TRBV28 and TRBJ2-3; D is perhaps TRBD2 (9 bases). Trimming shortened V by 11 bases and J by 3 bases, and 21 bases separated the two germline ends. This CDR3 has 15 amino acids. Germline V gene data show CDR1 as MDHEN and CDR2 as SYDVKM. CDR3 DNA sequence: TGTGCCTCCCAGGGGGCGGGAGGGAGGACAGATACGCAGTATTTT. It encodes CASQGAGGRTDTQYF. The complete variable domain, with remaining parts taken from reference TRBV28 and TRBJ2-3, reads DVKVTQSSRYLVKRTGEKVFLECVQDMDHENMFWYRQDPGLGLRLIYFSYDVKMKEKGDIPEGYSVSREKKERFSLILESASTNQTSMYLCASQGAGGRTDTQYFGPGTRLTVL.

This chain joins TRBV5-1 and TRBJ2-1; D not certain. This CDR3 comprises 15 residues. Trimming left V 2 bases short and J 0 bases short, with 9 bases between. CDR1 and CDR2 (germline): SGHRS, YFSETQ. For the CDR3, the DNA is TGCGCCAGCAGCTTTGACTCCCGCTCCTACAATGAGCAGTTCTTC. The encoded protein is CASSFDSRSYNEQFF.

This clone was seen a single time. The rearrangement links TRBV5-1 to TRBJ2-3, with a tentative D call TRBD2 (6 bases). This CDR3 contains 14 residues. V lost 0 bases to trimming and J lost 2 bases, with 7 bases between them. Germline lookup yields CDR1 SGHRS and CDR2 YFSETQ. The CDR3 nucleotides are TGCGCCAGCAGCTTGGGGACTACCACAGATACGCAGTATTTT. It specifies CASSLGTTTDTQYF.

The V and J genes are TRBV19 and TRBJ1-5; the D is unclear. V lost 8 bases and J lost 2, with 13 bases in between. Germline V gene sequence: CDR1 LNHDA, CDR2 SQIVND (reference sequence). This CDR3 region has 14 residues. Here the CDR3 reads CASRVEAGNQPQHF. The CDR3 nucleotides read TGTGCCAGTCGGGTTGAGGCAGGCAATCAGCCCCAGCATTTT.

This clone was seen a handful of times. The CDR3 here is CSALSPGQSLYEQYF. The CDR3, as DNA: TGCAGCGCCCTTAGTCCGGGACAGTCACTCTACGAGCAGTACTTC. The rearrangement links TRBV29-1 to TRBJ2-7; 7 positions agree with TRBD1. Trimming cost V 7 bases and J 3 bases; bases outside gene matches: 15. Germline CDR1 is SQVTM and CDR2 is ANQGSEA. CDR3 length equals 15 residues.

In its sample, this clone was seen once. The chain carries TRBV19 and TRBJ2-1; a weak D match, TRBD2 (6 bases). There are 14 residues in the CDR3. Trimming took off 7 bases at V and 2 bases at J, with 12 bases between the two ends. Germline CDR1 and CDR2: LNHDA and SQIVND (reference sequence). CDR3 region: CASKAGQAYNEQFF. Written as DNA, the CDR3 is TGTGCCAGTAAGGCGGGGCAAGCCTACAATGAGCAGTTCTTC.